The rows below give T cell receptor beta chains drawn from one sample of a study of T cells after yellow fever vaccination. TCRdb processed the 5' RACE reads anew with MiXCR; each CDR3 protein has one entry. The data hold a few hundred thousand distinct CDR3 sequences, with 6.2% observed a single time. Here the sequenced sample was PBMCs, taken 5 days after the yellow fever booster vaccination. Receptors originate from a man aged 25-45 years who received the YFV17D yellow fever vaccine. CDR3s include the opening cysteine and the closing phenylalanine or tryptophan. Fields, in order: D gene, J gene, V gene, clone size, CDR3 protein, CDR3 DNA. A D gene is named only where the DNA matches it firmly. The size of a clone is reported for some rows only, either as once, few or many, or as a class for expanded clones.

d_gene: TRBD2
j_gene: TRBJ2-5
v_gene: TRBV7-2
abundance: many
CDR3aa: CASSLTSGSAETQYF
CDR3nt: TGTGCCAGCAGCCTAACTAGCGGGAGTGCAGAGACCCAGTACTTC

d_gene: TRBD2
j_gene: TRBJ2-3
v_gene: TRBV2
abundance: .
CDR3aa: CASSVLAGGGDTQYF
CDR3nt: TGTGCCAGCAGTGTTCTAGCGGGCGGGGGAGATACGCAGTATTTT

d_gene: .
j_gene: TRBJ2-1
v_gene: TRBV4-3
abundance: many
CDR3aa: CASSQEYSTYNEQFF
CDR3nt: TGCGCCAGCAGCCAAGAATATTCTACCTACAATGAGCAGTTCTTC

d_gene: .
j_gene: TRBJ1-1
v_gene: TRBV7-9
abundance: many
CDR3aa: CASSLSGTNTEAFF
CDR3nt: TGTGCCAGCAGCTTATCCGGGACTAACACTGAAGCTTTCTTT

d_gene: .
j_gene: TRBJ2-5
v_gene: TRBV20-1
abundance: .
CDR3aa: CSACQAQETQYF
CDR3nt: TGCAGTGCGTGTCAGGCCCAAGAGACCCAGTACTTC

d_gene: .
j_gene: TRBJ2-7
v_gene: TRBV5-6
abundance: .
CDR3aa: CAISFGQLNYEQYF
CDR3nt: TGTGCCATCAGCTTTGGGCAGCTCAACTACGAGCAGTACTTC

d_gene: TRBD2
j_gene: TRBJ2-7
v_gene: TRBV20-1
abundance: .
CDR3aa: CSANREGSSYEQYF
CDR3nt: TGCAGTGCTAACCGGGAGGGAAGCTCCTACGAGCAGTACTTC

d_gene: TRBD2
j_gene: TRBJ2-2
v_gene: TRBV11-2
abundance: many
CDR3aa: CASSPRRRGATGELFF
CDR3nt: TGTGCCAGCAGCCCCCGGAGGCGGGGGGCCACCGGGGAGCTGTTTTTT

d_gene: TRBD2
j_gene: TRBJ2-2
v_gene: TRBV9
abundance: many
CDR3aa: CASSGSSGANTGELFF
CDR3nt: TGTGCCAGCAGCGGGAGTAGCGGGGCCAACACCGGGGAGCTGTTTTTT

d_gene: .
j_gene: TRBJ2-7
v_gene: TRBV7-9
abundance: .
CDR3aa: CASSFGQHYYEQYF
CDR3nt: TGTGCCAGCAGCTTCGGACAGCATTACTACGAGCAGTACTTC

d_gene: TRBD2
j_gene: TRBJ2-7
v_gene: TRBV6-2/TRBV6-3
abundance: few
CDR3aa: CASNKREGEQYF
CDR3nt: TGTGCCAGCAATAAGCGGGAGGGCGAGCAGTACTTC